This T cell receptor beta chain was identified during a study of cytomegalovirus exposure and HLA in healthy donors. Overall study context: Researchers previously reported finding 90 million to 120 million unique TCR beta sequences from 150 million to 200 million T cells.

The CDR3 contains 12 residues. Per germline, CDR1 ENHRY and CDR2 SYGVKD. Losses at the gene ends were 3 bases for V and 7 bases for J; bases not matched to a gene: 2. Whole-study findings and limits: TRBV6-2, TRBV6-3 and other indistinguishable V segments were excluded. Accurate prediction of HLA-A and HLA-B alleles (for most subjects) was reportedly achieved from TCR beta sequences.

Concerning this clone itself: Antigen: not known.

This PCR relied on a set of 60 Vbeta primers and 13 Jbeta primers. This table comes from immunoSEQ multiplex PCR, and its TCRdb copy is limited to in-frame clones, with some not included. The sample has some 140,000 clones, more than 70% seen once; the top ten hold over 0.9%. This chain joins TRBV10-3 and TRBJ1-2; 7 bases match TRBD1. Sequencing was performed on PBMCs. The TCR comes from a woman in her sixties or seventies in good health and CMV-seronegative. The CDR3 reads CAISDRGAGYTF. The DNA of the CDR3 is TGTGCCATCAGTGACAGGGGGGCTGGCTACACCTTC.